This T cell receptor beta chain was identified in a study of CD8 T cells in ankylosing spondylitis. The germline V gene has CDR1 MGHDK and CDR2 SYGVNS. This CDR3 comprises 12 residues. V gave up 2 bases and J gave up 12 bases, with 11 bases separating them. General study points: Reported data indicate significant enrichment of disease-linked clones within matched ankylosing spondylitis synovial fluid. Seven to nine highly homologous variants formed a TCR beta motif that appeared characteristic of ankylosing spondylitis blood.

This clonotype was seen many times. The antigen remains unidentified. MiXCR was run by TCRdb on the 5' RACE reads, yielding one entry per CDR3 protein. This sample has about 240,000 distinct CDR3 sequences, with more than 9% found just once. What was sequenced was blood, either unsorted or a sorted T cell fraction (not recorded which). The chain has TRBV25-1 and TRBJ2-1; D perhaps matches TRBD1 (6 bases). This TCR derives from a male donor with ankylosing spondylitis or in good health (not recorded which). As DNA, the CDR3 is TGTGCCAGCAGTGAACCACAGGGTTTGCAGTTCTTC. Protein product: CASSEPQGLQFF.